These T cell receptor beta chains were read from a single sample in a study of T cells after yellow fever vaccination. TCRdb itself ran the 5' RACE reads through MiXCR, one entry per CDR3 protein. The table includes a few hundred thousand distinct CDR3 sequences, about 4% detected once. Here the sequenced sample was PBMCs, taken 5 days after the yellow fever booster vaccination. The receptors originated from a man between 18 and 35 years old who received the YFV17D yellow fever vaccine. Each CDR3 is given with its conserved first and last residue. D genes are given only for firm matches. Part of the rows lack a size; the others show once, few, many or a class for expanded clones.

J gene,V gene,clone size,D gene,CDR3 DNA,CDR3 protein
TRBJ1-5,TRBV7-2,many,NA,TGTGCCAGCAGCTTCGGAGGGACCTCAAGAGTTGGTGAGCCCCAGCATTTT,CASSFGGTSRVGEPQHF
TRBJ1-1,TRBV6-6,many,NA,TGTGCCAGCAGTTACTCCCGACAGGACAACACTGAAGCTTTCTTT,CASSYSRQDNTEAFF
TRBJ1-3,TRBV5-1,many,TRBD1,TGCGCCAGCAGCACCGGGACAGCCACCATCCGAAACACCATATATTTT,CASSTGTATIRNTIYF
TRBJ2-2,TRBV7-2,many,NA,TGTGCCAGCAGCCCAGATCTTAGCACCGGGGAGCTGTTTTTT,CASSPDLSTGELFF
TRBJ1-2,TRBV4-1,few,TRBD1,TGCGCCAGCAGCCCGACTATAGACAGGGGCCGTTTGGGCGGCTACACCTTC,CASSPTIDRGRLGGYTF
TRBJ2-1,TRBV20-1,NA,TRBD2,TGCAGTGCTAGAGATTGGCGGCGGGGGGTTGGTGAGCAGTTCTTC,CSARDWRRGVGEQFF
TRBJ2-1,TRBV7-6,NA,TRBD2,TGTGCCAGCAGCCCAGCCCCGGGACTAGCCGATAATGAGCAGTTCTTC,CASSPAPGLADNEQFF
TRBJ1-1,TRBV5-1,few,NA,TGCGCCAGCAGCTTCGGAGTTGGTGAAGCTTTCTTT,CASSFGVGEAFF
TRBJ2-1,TRBV7-8,NA,NA,TGTGCCAGCAGCTTAGCTGCGGCCCCTAGCTCCTACAATGAGCAGTTCTTC,CASSLAAAPSSYNEQFF
TRBJ2-7,TRBV6-2/TRBV6-3,NA,NA,TGTGCCAGCAGCAAGGCTTACGAGCAGTACTTC,CASSKAYEQYF
TRBJ2-3,TRBV6-5,many,NA,TGTGCCAGCGGGTCTGTGGGGGGGCGGGACACAGATACGCAGTATTTT,CASGSVGGRDTDTQYF
TRBJ1-1,TRBV12-3/TRBV12-4,NA,TRBD1,TGTGCCAGCAGGAGACAGGGGGGCGACACTGAAGCTTTCTTT,CASRRQGGDTEAFF
TRBJ2-7,TRBV12-3/TRBV12-4,many,NA,TGTGCCAGCAGTCCCAGGCTTAGCGAGCAGTACTTC,CASSPRLSEQYF
TRBJ2-7,TRBV11-2,many,TRBD1,TGTGCCAGCAGCATACCAGGGACAGGGTGGGCTGGCGAGCAGTACTTC,CASSIPGTGWAGEQYF
TRBJ2-7,TRBV5-1,many,NA,TGCGCCAGCATGGTTGGGTCCGGGACGCCCTACGAGCAGTACTTC,CASMVGSGTPYEQYF
TRBJ2-3,TRBV7-2,NA,NA,TGTGCCAGCAGCTTGCGACCGACAACAGATACGCAGTATTTT,CASSLRPTTDTQYF
TRBJ1-5,TRBV4-1,many,NA,TGCGCCAGCAGCCAAGACCAGGGCAGCAATCAGCCCCAGCATTTT,CASSQDQGSNQPQHF
TRBJ1-5,TRBV7-7,few,NA,TGTGCCAGCAGCTTGTGTACGGGCAATCAGCCCCAGCATTTT,CASSLCTGNQPQHF
TRBJ2-3,TRBV3-1,many,TRBD2,TGTGCCAGCAGCCAAGACCTAGCGGGGGGTGCAGATACGCAGTATTTT,CASSQDLAGGADTQYF
TRBJ1-5,TRBV30,few,TRBD1,TGTGCCTGGAGAGGACAGGGCAATCAGCCCCAGCATTTT,CAWRGQGNQPQHF